The rows below give T cell receptor beta chains drawn from one sample of a study of beta chain features in type 1 diabetes. The assay was immunoSEQ multiplex PCR, and TCRdb's table has in-frame clones only and misses some. The repertoire holds about 230,000 clones, with 9.6% as singletons. Sequenced input: naive CD4+ T cells from blood. These receptors were taken from a woman under 30 in good health. Both conserved end residues are part of each CDR3. D genes are given only for firm matches. Not every row has a clone size; where given, it reads once, few, many or a size class.

d_call | j_call | clone_size | v_call | cdr3_aa | cdr3_nt
NA | TRBJ1-5 | few | TRBV2 | CASSDGRDQPQHF | TGTGCCAGCAGTGATGGTCGGGATCAGCCCCAGCATTTT
TRBD2 | TRBJ2-7 | few | TRBV6-1 | CAGGTTFNVEQYF | TGTGCCGGGGGGACTACTTTTAATGTCGAGCAGTACTTC
NA | TRBJ2-1 | few | TRBV5-1 | CASSLEGDSYNEQFF | TGCGCCAGCAGCCTTGAGGGTGACTCCTACAATGAGCAGTTCTTC
NA | TRBJ1-2 | few | TRBV19 | CASSILGGYTF | TGTGCCAGTAGTATTTTGGGCGGCTACACCTTC
NA | TRBJ2-1 | NA | TRBV7-9 | CASSPRSSYNEQFF | TGTGCCAGCAGCCCGCGGAGCTCCTACAATGAGCAGTTCTTC
TRBD2 | TRBJ2-1 | few | TRBV6-1 | CASREAGGLGYNEQFF | TGTGCCAGCAGGGAAGCGGGAGGGCTCGGCTACAATGAGCAGTTCTTC
NA | TRBJ2-7 | NA | TRBV11-2 | CASSSAGRSSYEQYF | TGTGCCAGCAGCTCCGCGGGACGGAGCTCCTACGAGCAGTACTTC
TRBD1 | TRBJ1-1 | few | TRBV6-1 | CASSDGTGTNTEAFF | TGTGCCAGCAGTGACGGGACAGGGACGAACACTGAAGCTTTCTTT
NA | TRBJ2-7 | NA | TRBV5-1 | CASSLFRDTYEQYF | TGCGCCAGCAGCTTGTTCCGGGACACCTACGAGCAGTACTTC
TRBD2 | TRBJ2-7 | NA | TRBV5-1 | CASSSGTSGSIPSYEQYF | TGCGCCAGCAGCTCAGGGACTAGCGGGAGTATACCCTCCTACGAGCAGTACTTC
NA | TRBJ1-5 | NA | TRBV13 | CASSLGSGGKPQHF | TGTGCCAGCAGCTTAGGGTCCGGGGGGAAGCCCCAGCATTTT
NA | TRBJ2-7 | few | TRBV14 | CASSDGGHRYEQYF | TGTGCCAGCAGCGACGGCGGTCACCGCTACGAGCAGTACTTC
TRBD2 | TRBJ2-3 | NA | TRBV30 | CAWIPRGSTDTQYF | TGTGCCTGGATCCCGCGGGGGAGCACAGATACGCAGTATTTT
TRBD2 | TRBJ2-1 | NA | TRBV2 | CASSEQRGDNEQFF | TGTGCCAGCAGTGAGCAGCGGGGGGACAATGAGCAGTTCTTC
TRBD1 | TRBJ1-6 | few | TRBV27 | CASHAPGQNSPLHF | TGTGCCAGCCACGCACCGGGACAGAATTCACCCCTCCACTTT
NA | TRBJ2-5 | few | TRBV25-1 | CASSEPRGSGTPQYF | TGTGCCAGCAGTGAACCCCGGGGTAGCGGCACTCCCCAGTACTTC
TRBD1 | TRBJ1-5 | NA | TRBV5-1 | CASSLGQGSNQPQHF | TGCGCCAGCAGCTTAGGACAGGGCAGCAATCAGCCCCAGCATTTT
TRBD2 | TRBJ2-2 | few | TRBV5-1 | CASSLGTSTDTGELFF | TGCGCCAGCAGCCTCGGGACTAGCACGGACACCGGGGAGCTGTTTTTT
TRBD2 | TRBJ2-3 | NA | TRBV25-1 | CASTLAGSDTQYF | TGTGCCAGCACCCTAGCGGGAAGTGATACGCAGTATTTT
NA | TRBJ2-7 | NA | TRBV5-1 | CASSRGTAANSYEQYF | TGCGCCAGCAGCCGCGGGACCGCGGCGAACTCCTACGAGCAGTACTTC
NA | TRBJ2-7 | few | TRBV4-2 | CASSQDMDGSSYEQYF | TGTGCCAGCAGCCAAGATATGGACGGGAGCTCCTACGAGCAGTACTTC
TRBD2 | TRBJ2-7 | NA | TRBV13 | CASSLGPAGGPYEQYF | TGTGCCAGCAGCTTAGGCCCGGCGGGGGGGCCCTACGAGCAGTACTTC
TRBD1 | TRBJ1-6 | NA | TRBV11-1 | CASSEIPGQGSFYNSPLHF | TGTGCCAGCAGCGAAATACCGGGACAGGGGTCATTCTATAATTCACCCCTCCACTTT
NA | TRBJ2-5 | NA | TRBV7-9 | CASSSGVETQYF | TGTGCCAGCAGCTCAGGGGTAGAGACCCAGTACTTC
TRBD2 | TRBJ2-3 | few | TRBV7-9 | CASSLGASGHTDTQYF | TGTGCCAGCAGCTTAGGCGCTAGCGGACACACAGATACGCAGTATTTT
TRBD1 | TRBJ2-1 | NA | TRBV30 | CAWNPTGYDEQFF | TGTGCCTGGAATCCGACAGGGTACGATGAGCAGTTCTTC
NA | TRBJ1-1 | NA | TRBV6-1 | CASSAQFRQAFF | TGTGCCAGCAGTGCACAGTTTAGGCAAGCTTTCTTT
NA | TRBJ2-7 | few | TRBV7-9 | CASSWGLYEQYF | TGTGCCAGCAGCTGGGGCCTGTACGAGCAGTACTTC
TRBD2 | TRBJ2-3 | NA | TRBV29-1 | CSASSGSRTDTQYF | TGCAGCGCTTCTAGCGGGTCCCGAACAGATACGCAGTATTTT
NA | TRBJ2-5 | few | TRBV7-9 | CASGRDLQETQYF | TGTGCCAGCGGGCGGGACTTACAAGAGACCCAGTACTTC
TRBD2 | TRBJ2-2 | NA | TRBV7-8 | CASSLARDTSGSAGELFF | TGTGCCAGCAGCTTAGCACGAGACACTAGCGGGAGTGCCGGGGAGCTGTTTTTT
NA | TRBJ1-5 | few | TRBV7-2 | CASSLDLGQQPQHF | TGTGCCAGCAGCTTGGACTTGGGCCAACAGCCCCAGCATTTT
TRBD1 | TRBJ2-7 | NA | TRBV30 | CAWSTGAYEQYF | TGTGCCTGGTCGACAGGGGCCTACGAGCAGTACTTC
NA | TRBJ2-7 | NA | TRBV10-3 | CAISESGGRSYEQYF | TGTGCCATCAGTGAGTCGGGGGGACGGTCCTACGAGCAGTACTTC
NA | TRBJ1-6 | NA | TRBV4-1 | CASSQVRTSLHF | TGCGCCAGCAGCCAAGTGAGGACATCACTCCACTTT
NA | TRBJ2-7 | NA | TRBV5-6 | CASSSTRRANEQYF | TGTGCCAGCAGCTCCACCCGCAGGGCTAACGAGCAGTACTTC
NA | TRBJ2-1 | NA | TRBV14 | CASSETLEPAFNEQFF | TGTGCCAGCAGCGAAACACTAGAACCGGCTTTCAATGAGCAGTTCTTC
NA | TRBJ1-1 | NA | TRBV7-6 | CASSSRGGATEAFF | TGTGCCAGCAGTTCAAGGGGGGGGGCCACTGAAGCTTTCTTT
NA | TRBJ2-4 | NA | TRBV7-9 | CASSQGRGKNIQYF | TGTGCCAGCAGCCAAGGTCGGGGTAAAAACATTCAGTACTTC
TRBD2 | TRBJ2-2 | NA | TRBV7-8 | CASSFRASGGAGGTGELFF | TGTGCCAGCAGCTTTCGGGCTAGCGGGGGGGCCGGGGGCACCGGGGAGCTGTTTTTT
TRBD2 | TRBJ2-7 | NA | TRBV5-1 | CASSLREVSYEQYF | TGCGCCAGCAGCTTGCGGGAGGTGTCCTACGAGCAGTACTTC
TRBD2 | TRBJ2-7 | few | TRBV6-5 | CASSYRGGSYYEQYF | TGTGCCAGCAGTTACCGCGGGGGGTCTTACTACGAGCAGTACTTC
NA | TRBJ2-5 | NA | TRBV10-3 | CAISDQGRETQYF | TGTGCCATCAGTGATCAGGGGCGGGAGACCCAGTACTTC
NA | TRBJ2-1 | NA | TRBV11-2 | CASSFWTVNEQFF | TGTGCCAGCAGCTTCTGGACAGTAAATGAGCAGTTCTTC
NA | TRBJ2-5 | NA | TRBV21-1 | CASSKAGEKQETQYF | TGTGCCAGCAGCAAGGCCGGGGAGAAACAAGAGACCCAGTACTTC
NA | TRBJ1-1 | NA | TRBV19 | CASSDRPNTEAFF | TGTGCCAGTAGTGACAGACCGAACACTGAAGCTTTCTTT
NA | TRBJ2-7 | NA | TRBV5-1 | CASSLAGDSYEQYF | TGCGCCAGCAGCTTGGCGGGGGACAGCTACGAGCAGTACTTC
NA | TRBJ2-7 | NA | TRBV4-1 | CASSPRLASYEQYF | TGCGCCAGCAGCCCGCGACTCGCCTCCTACGAGCAGTACTTC
TRBD1 | TRBJ2-1 | many | TRBV9 | CASSPRTGSGDEQFF | TGTGCCAGCAGCCCTCGGACAGGGTCGGGGGATGAGCAGTTCTTC
NA | TRBJ2-2 | NA | TRBV11-3 | CASSAGQLNTGELFF | TGTGCCAGCAGCGCTGGACAATTGAACACCGGGGAGCTGTTTTTT
TRBD1 | TRBJ2-3 | NA | TRBV2 | CASSEAGQAYPTDTQYF | TGTGCCAGCAGTGAAGCGGGACAGGCCTATCCCACAGATACGCAGTATTTT
TRBD1 | TRBJ1-1 | few | TRBV6-1 | CASNRQGETEAFF | TGTGCCAGCAACCGACAGGGTGAAACTGAAGCTTTCTTT
NA | TRBJ2-7 | few | TRBV30 | CAWTNTTYEQYF | TGTGCCTGGACGAACACTACCTACGAGCAGTACTTC
NA | TRBJ2-1 | few | TRBV30 | CAWSVGASSRYNEQFF | TGTGCCTGGAGTGTGGGCGCTAGCAGCCGCTACAATGAGCAGTTCTTC